This T cell receptor beta chain is drawn from a study of blood T cell repertoires in COVID-19. Whole-study context: Acute and convalescent COVID-19 specimens originated in the United States, Italy and Spain.

This table comes from immunoSEQ multiplex PCR, and its TCRdb copy is limited to in-frame clones, with some not included. The sample shows fewer than 350,000 clones, around 91% of them seen only once. Germline V gene lookup returns CDR1 MDHEN and CDR2 SYDVKM. The ends lost 2 bases at V and 0 bases at J; junction bases unmatched: 7. The CDR3 covers 17 residues. Those enrolled, adults aged about 18 to 89 years, came from 20 to 25 US areas. Participants were placed into cohorts based on the clinical history they reported. The TCR was taken from a woman aged 18-35 years with acute COVID-19. Sequenced: PBMCs or T cells enriched from blood (not recorded which). The V call is TRBV28, the J call TRBJ1-3, with 7 bases fitting TRBD1. The CDR3 sequence is CASSLPQDRSSGNTIYF. The CDR3 nucleotides are TGTGCCAGCAGTTTACCTCAGGACAGGAGCTCTGGAAACACCATATATTTT.